This entry features one T cell receptor (beta chain) sequence. What it binds is not known. The same CDR3 also results from other DNA sequences found in this sample. These data come from a study of PD-1 blockade in classical Hodgkin lymphoma. Study information: Every 2 weeks, patients had 3 mg/kg nivolumab intravenously. Study-wide results and limits: Healthy donors reportedly exceeded newly diagnosed patients in baseline TCR diversity. Newly diagnosed patients had diversity similar to the baseline diversity of complete responders. Unlike CD8+ TCR diversity, which did not rise significantly by C4D1, CD4+ TCR diversity did.

The repertoire was sequenced with immunoSEQ multiplex PCR; TCRdb's copy has only in-frame clones and lacks some. The sample gives about 23,000 clones, roughly 70% of which show up once; more than 15% is in the top ten. All patients relapsed after autologous stem cell transplantation, and brentuximab vedotin exposure varied. Deletions cut 2 bases from V and 1 base from J, with 5 bases between. The CDR3 runs 13 residues. The germline CDR1 and CDR2 sequences are LNHDA and SQIVND (reference sequence). Specimen: peripheral blood mononuclear cells (PBMCs), collected at baseline. V usage is TRBV19 and J usage is TRBJ1-1, with D unresolved. This sequence was found in a human donor with classical Hodgkin lymphoma. CDR3 region: CASSILENTEAFF. CDR3 sequence (DNA): TGTGCCAGTAGTATACTAGAGAACACTGAAGCTTTCTTT.